This TCR beta chain was sequenced during a study of blood T cell repertoires in COVID-19. Using immunoSEQ multiplex PCR, the repertoire was profiled, and TCRdb retains in-frame clones only, with some absent. The sample has 150,000 to 200,000 clones, 86% seen once. The CDR3 runs to 14 residues. Germline-derived CDR1 and CDR2 are SGHDT and YYEEEE. Trimming took 0 bases from V and 3 from J, leaving 9 bases between them. This clonotype originated in a woman in her thirties or forties in a cohort exposed to, infected with or recovered from COVID-19 (not recorded which). Sequenced sample: PBMCs or T cells enriched from blood (not recorded which). This sequence joins TRBV5-6 and TRBJ1-1; D not resolved. CDR3: CASSLAARDTEAFF. In nucleotides, the CDR3 is TGTGCCAGCAGCTTGGCAGCGAGGGACACTGAAGCTTTCTTT.